The 7 T cell receptor beta chains below all came from one sample that was sequenced in a study of blood T cells in healthy people across ages. A J-beta primer mix and a sample-barcoded 5' primer were used in a second PCR of roughly 7 to 12 cycles. TCRdb recomputed calls from the 5' RACE reads with MiXCR, one row per CDR3 protein. Altogether about 1.1 million distinct CDR3 sequences are present, under 40% being singletons, with the ten largest covering around 13%. Sequenced input: blood. The source of these receptors is a man younger than 35 in good health.

DNA for the CDR3: TGTGCCAGCAGCGCCGGGGACGGCAAAAACATTCAGTACTTC. Its protein is CASSAGDGKNIQYF. The chain uses TRBV9 and TRBJ2-4; D possibly matches TRBD1 or TRBD2 (5 bases each). The CDR3 is 14 amino acids. Trimming removed 3 bases from V and 3 bases from J, with 10 bases in between. The V gene's germline CDR1 is SGDLS and CDR2 YYNGEE. The full variable domain, completed using reference TRBV9 and TRBJ2-4, is DSGVTQTPKHLITATGQRVTLRCSPRSGDLSVYWYQQSLDQGLQFLIQYYNGEERAKGNILERFSAQQFPDLHSELNLSSLELGDSALYFCASSAGDGKNIQYFGAGTRLSVL.

This clonotype has just a few counts. This chain uses TRBV24-1 with TRBJ1-5; D is undetermined. CDR1 is KGHDR and CDR2 is SFDVKD in the germline V gene. V gave up 7 bases and J gave up 0 bases, with 12 bases separating them. The CDR3 consists of 15 residues. This CDR3 is CATSGSRYSNQPQHF. DNA for the CDR3: TGTGCCACCAGCGGTAGCAGGTATAGCAATCAGCCCCAGCATTTT.

This chain links TRBV20-1 with TRBJ2-1; 10 bases match TRBD2. Germline V gene data show CDR1 as DFQATT and CDR2 as SNEGSKA (reference sequence). This CDR3 is 16 amino acids long. J lost 5 bases, V lost 0 bases, and 7 bases had no gene match. For the CDR3, the DNA is TGCAGTGCTAGAGAGTTTGCTAGCGGGAGACACAATGAGCAGTTCTTC. As protein: CSAREFASGRHNEQFF.

The V and J genes are TRBV27 and TRBJ2-3; 11 positions match TRBD2. J was trimmed by 1 base and V by 0 bases; bases with no gene match: 9. Germline CDR1 and CDR2: MNHEY and SMNVEV (reference sequence). The CDR3 loop spans 19 amino acids. DNA for the CDR3: TGTGCCAGCAGTTTATCTTGGCTAGCGGGGGGATTCGGCACAGATACGCAGTATTTT. Translation: CASSLSWLAGGFGTDTQYF.

The rearrangement uses TRBV7-2 and TRBJ1-2; tentative D call: TRBD1 (6 bases). The germline V gene has CDR1 SGHTA and CDR2 FQGNSA. This CDR3 is 14 amino acids long. Between the trimmed V and J ends, which lost 0 bases and 7 bases, there was a span of 12 bases. CDR3 sequence reads: CASSLASGGGGYTF. The CDR3, as DNA: TGTGCCAGCAGCTTAGCCTCCGGAGGGGGTGGCTACACCTTC.

This rearrangement joins TRBV28 to TRBJ2-3; TRBD1 agrees at 8 bases. The length of the CDR3 is 12 residues. Per germline, CDR1 MDHEN and CDR2 SYDVKM. Trimming at V came to 10 bases and at J to 4 bases, leaving 4 bases not matched to a gene. CDR3: CATGQGSDTQYF. CDR3 bases: TGTGCCACCGGACAGGGCTCAGATACGCAGTATTTT. Drawing the rest from reference TRBV28 and TRBJ2-3, the complete variable domain is DVKVTQSSRYLVKRTGEKVFLECVQDMDHENMFWYRQDPGLGLRLIYFSYDVKMKEKGDIPEGYSVSREKKERFSLILESASTNQTSMYLCATGQGSDTQYFGPGTRLTVL.

There are a few counts of this clonotype. The chain is built from TRBV7-9 and TRBJ1-6; D remains ambiguous. The germline V gene encodes CDR1 SEHNR and CDR2 FQNEAQ (reference sequence). The germline V and J ends were trimmed by 6 bases and 10 bases, with 16 bases remaining between them. This CDR3 is built from 14 residues. This chain's CDR3 is CASSLQVGGSPLHF. In DNA form, the CDR3 reads TGTGCCAGCAGTCTTCAGGTAGGAGGATCACCCCTCCACTTT.